The entry below gives a single TCR beta chain sequence along with its context. Per the original methods: Amplification of reference gene primers provided the estimated nucleated cell counts. Using immunoSEQ multiplex PCR, the repertoire was profiled, and TCRdb retains in-frame clones only, with some absent. That table furnishes V, J and clone size, whereas the DNA furnished D and trimming. The repertoire has 150,000 to 200,000 clones, 80% to 95% of them found once; the top ten carry over 3.5%. This record comes from a study of blood T cell repertoires in COVID-19. Overall study: The origin of the acute and convalescent COVID-19 samples was the United States, Italy and Spain. From T cells, B-cell-depleted T cells, or PBMCs came the material, which was cDNA or gDNA.

Germline V gene sequence: CDR1 SGHTA, CDR2 FQGNSA. The CDR3 length is 14 residues. V was pared by 5 bases and J by 5 bases, with 15 bases between. This TCR derives from a woman aged 50 to 60 with acute or convalescent COVID-19. The chain is built from TRBV7-2 and TRBJ2-5; a weak D match, TRBD2 (6 bases). Source material: peripheral blood. CDR3 sequence reads: CASSLLTGVETQYF. In DNA, the CDR3 is TGTGCCAGCAGCCTTCTTACGGGGGTCGAGACCCAGTACTTC.